The 7 T cell receptor beta chains in this list originate from one sample, sequenced in a study of blood T cell repertoires in COVID-19. Profiling relied on immunoSEQ multiplex PCR, and the TCRdb table lists in-frame clones only, not all of them. The sample lists about 150,000 clones; around four fifths were seen once. The sample comprised PBMCs or T cells enriched from blood (not recorded which). Source of these receptors: a man aged 65 to 85 who had been exposed to COVID-19.

The chain joins TRBV9 to TRBJ1-2, with 10 bases that match TRBD1. Germline CDR1 reads SGDLS; CDR2 reads YYNGEE. There are 14 residues in the CDR3. V shed 3 bases and J 4 bases; nucleotides not matched to a gene: 3. The CDR3 DNA reads TGTGCCAGCAGCGCCGGGACAGGGGTCTATGGCTACACCTTC. This codes for CASSAGTGVYGYTF.

This clone was recorded once. V usage is TRBV30 and J usage is TRBJ1-5; no reliable D call. The V gene's germline CDR1 is GTSNPN and CDR2 SVGIG (reference sequence). The length of the CDR3 is 13 residues. The V end lost 0 bases, the J end lost 4 bases, and 7 bases lay between the germline ends. The CDR3 bases are TGTGCCTGGAGTGTACAAACAAATCAGCCCCAGCATTTT. It encodes CAWSVQTNQPQHF.

The genes are TRBV19 and TRBJ1-1; D not resolved. Trimming took off 5 bases at V and 0 bases at J, with 7 bases between the two ends. The CDR3 is 13 amino acids. Germline CDR1 and CDR2: LNHDA and SQIVND (reference sequence). The CDR3 sequence is CASSAYMNTEAFF. CDR3 in DNA: TGTGCCAGTAGTGCCTATATGAACACTGAAGCTTTCTTT.

The V and J genes are TRBV25-1 and TRBJ2-1; possibly TRBD1 for D (6 bases). The germline CDR1 and CDR2 sequences are MGHDK and SYGVNS. Trimming stripped 5 bases from V and 6 bases from J, with 17 bases between. This CDR3 has 15 residues. The CDR3 DNA reads TGTGCCAGCAGTATTTTAGGGACACCTTCCAATGAGCAGTTCTTC. It specifies CASSILGTPSNEQFF. The whole variable domain, filled in from reference TRBV25-1 and TRBJ2-1, reads EADIYQTPRYLVIGTGKKITLECSQTMGHDKMYWYQQDPGMELHLIHYSYGVNSTEKGDLSSESTVSRIRTEHFPLTLESARPSHTSQYLCASSILGTPSNEQFFGPGTRLTVL.

J is TRBJ2-3 and V is TRBV18; the match to TRBD2 covers 9 bases. Germline V gene sequence: CDR1 KGHSH, CDR2 LQKENI. This CDR3 has 15 residues. Trimming cost V 6 bases and J 8 bases; bases outside gene matches: 12. The CDR3 here is CASSPAAGGLGTQYF. CDR3 DNA: TGTGCCAGCTCCCCGGCGGCGGGGGGGCTAGGTACGCAGTATTTT.

Ten or more counts support this clone. The chain carries TRBV2 and TRBJ1-1; no firm D call. Germline assignment: CDR1 SNHLY and CDR2 FYNNEI. The germline V and J ends were trimmed by 6 bases and 1 base, with 12 bases remaining between them. This CDR3 region has 14 residues. CDR3 protein: CASRQQVTNTEAFF. For the CDR3, the DNA is TGTGCCAGCAGACAGCAGGTTACGAACACTGAAGCTTTCTTT.

This clone was seen once. The V and J genes are TRBV7-9 and TRBJ2-7, with TRBD1 matching 10 bases. With V trimmed by 7 bases and J by 4 bases, 10 bases remained unmatched. The CDR3 is made up of 15 amino acids. The germline CDR1 and CDR2 sequences are SEHNR and FQNEAQ (reference sequence). The CDR3 here is CASTTGTGVVYEQYF. CDR3 DNA: TGTGCCAGCACCACAGGGACAGGGGTCGTATACGAGCAGTACTTC.